This TCR beta chain was found in a study of shared clonotypes between healthy human individuals. Produced via immunoSEQ multiplex PCR; TCRdb's table is partial and in-frame only. Of some 1.1 million clones detected, roughly 80% appear once; the ten largest clones hold approximately 0.95%. CDR3 length equals 15 residues. After removal of 7 bases from V and 4 bases from J, the junction contained 8 bases not matched to a gene. Germline values: CDR1 LNHDA, CDR2 SQIVND (reference sequence). V usage is TRBV19 and J usage is TRBJ1-5; 9 bases are a match to TRBD1. The sequenced sample was memory CD4+ T cells from PBMCs. The subset: CD45RA-negative fraction. This receptor was identified in a young man in good health. Some clones in this sample may be carry-over from other donors' samples. In nucleotides, the CDR3 is TGTGCCAGTACCCAAGGGACAGGGTGGAATCAGCCCCAGCATTTT. Protein: CASTQGTGWNQPQHF.